This T cell receptor (beta chain) was captured in a study of molecular identifiers for immune sequencing clone quantification. Findings and caveats of the study: Clones of above 20 RNA copies carried over 97% of effector molecules; in naive cells they carried under 1%.

About this clonotype: Its antigen is not identified.

TCR libraries were built in bulk with a published protocol and specific TCR primers. MiXCR, run by TCRdb on the PCR reads, gives a single entry per CDR3 protein. The profile shows under 800,000 distinct CDR3 sequences, roughly 25% of them singletons. Germline CDR1 reads LGHDT; CDR2 reads YNNKEL (reference sequence). This CDR3 has 18 residues. V lost 4 bases and J lost 1, with 22 bases in between. Sequenced material: naive CD8+ T cells from blood, with Jurkat cell RNA spiked in. Subset in this sample: FACS-sorted CD8+CD4-CCR7+CD45RA+ naive T cells. The source of this sequence is a human donor in good health. Some libraries in this study had Jurkat cell RNA spiked in. V and J are TRBV3-1 and TRBJ2-5; D is possibly TRBD1 or TRBD2 (6 bases each). The CDR3 nucleotides read TGTGCCAGCAGCCGGGGGGCTAGCGCTCTGTGGGGCCAAGAGACCCAGTACTTC. This sequence encodes CASSRGASALWGQETQYF.